These 21 T cell receptor beta chains share one sample of origin, sequenced in a study of blood T cell repertoires in COVID-19. Profiling relied on immunoSEQ multiplex PCR, and the TCRdb table lists in-frame clones only, not all of them. The table lists fewer than 75,000 clones, 60% to 80% of them singletons, with 3.2% in the top ten. The specimen sequenced was peripheral blood. The source is a man between 60 and 70 years old with acute or convalescent COVID-19.

The chain uses TRBV25-1 and TRBJ1-6; TRBD1 is a possible D gene (6 bases). The CDR3 totals 15 residues. Germline-derived CDR1 and CDR2 are MGHDK and SYGVNS. V was trimmed by 5 bases and J by 1 base, leaving 9 bases between them. CDR3 sequence: CASSSTGSYNSPLHF. DNA for the CDR3: TGTGCCAGCAGTTCAACAGGGTCCTATAATTCACCCCTCCACTTT.

The chain joins TRBV2 to TRBJ1-2; D not certain. Germline V gene sequence: CDR1 SNHLY, CDR2 FYNNEI. The CDR3 covers 13 residues. Trimming shortened V by 8 bases and J by 7 bases, and 17 bases separated the two germline ends. The DNA of the CDR3 is TGTGCCAGCGATAACGGTGGTTCGGGTGGCTACACCTTC. It translates to CASDNGGSGGYTF.

The chain carries TRBV12-3 or TRBV12-4 and TRBJ1-3; D remains unclear. V was cut by 5 bases and J by 2 bases, with 4 bases left in between. The CDR3 is 12 amino acids. CDR3 residues: CASSPAGNTIYF. CDR3 bases: TGTGCCAGCAGTCCAGCTGGAAACACCATATATTTT.

The chain joins TRBV6-5 to TRBJ1-2; no firm D call. The CDR3 is made up of 11 amino acids. V was pared by 9 bases and J by 7 bases, with 12 bases between. In germline, CDR1 is MNHEY, CDR2 SVGAGI. CDR3 coding DNA: TGTGCCAGTTCCCCGTCGGGTGGCTACACCTTC. Encoded protein: CASSPSGGYTF.

The chain links TRBV5-1 to TRBJ2-7; 8 bases match TRBD1. Germline V CDR1 and CDR2: SGHRS, YFSETQ. This CDR3 has 16 residues. V gave up 4 bases and J gave up 7 bases; unmatched junction bases: 16. CDR3 amino acids: CASSPYPRTGPGEQYF. As DNA, the CDR3 is TGCGCCAGCAGCCCTTACCCCCGGACAGGGCCAGGTGAGCAGTACTTC.

This sequence joins TRBV5-1 and TRBJ2-7; maybe TRBD2 (6 bases). The CDR3 is made up of 13 amino acids. Trimming took 4 bases from V and 5 from J, leaving 13 bases between them. Germline CDR1 reads SGHRS; CDR2 reads YFSETQ. The CDR3 loop reads CASSTNERDEQYF. The CDR3 DNA follows: TGCGCCAGCAGCACTAACGAGCGGGACGAGCAGTACTTC.

The chain joins TRBV5-1 to TRBJ2-5, with D maybe TRBD2 (5 bases). This CDR3 spans 14 amino acids. In germline, CDR1 is SGHRS, CDR2 YFSETQ. Trimming pared 2 bases from V and 3 bases from J, leaving 11 bases between. CDR3 sequence reads: CASSFQVGEETQYF. The CDR3 region has the DNA TGCGCCAGCAGCTTTCAGGTCGGGGAAGAGACCCAGTACTTC.

The rearrangement joins TRBV5-1 to TRBJ1-1, with 8 bases aligning to TRBD1. CDR1 and CDR2 from the germline V gene are SGHRS and YFSETQ. The CDR3 contains 15 residues. Trimming at V came to 3 bases and at J to 1 base, leaving 5 bases not matched to a gene. CDR3 nucleotide sequence: TGCGCCAGCAGCTGGGATGGACAGGGGAACACTGAAGCTTTCTTT. The encoded protein is CASSWDGQGNTEAFF.

CDR3 DNA: TGTGCCAGCTCACCCCCGGGGGTAAAAGGTACTGAAGCTTTCTTT. It yields the protein CASSPPGVKGTEAFF. The rearrangement links TRBV18 to TRBJ1-1; D is possibly TRBD1 (5 bases). Germline values: CDR1 KGHSH, CDR2 LQKENI. V lost 3 bases to trimming and J lost 5 bases, with 16 bases between them. The CDR3 contains 15 residues.

The V gene is TRBV5-4, the J gene TRBJ1-1, with TRBD1 identical over 8 bases. The V segment lost 5 bases and the J segment 3 bases; nucleotides outside the gene matches: 12. Germline V gene sequence: CDR1 SGHNT, CDR2 YYREEE (reference sequence). The CDR3 has 16 residues. CDR3 coding DNA: TGTGCCAGCAGTTTACAGGGGGAGCAGGGGTACACTGAAGCTTTCTTT. As protein: CASSLQGEQGYTEAFF.

CDR3 residues: CASSLFWGVGILRTNYGYTF. CDR3 in DNA: TGTGCCAGCAGCTTATTTTGGGGGGTGGGAATACTAAGGACTAACTATGGCTACACCTTC. The chain combines TRBV5-4 with TRBJ1-2, with a tentative D call TRBD1 (5 bases). CDR1 SGHNT and CDR2 YYREEE come from the germline V gene (reference sequence). With 2 bases removed from V and 0 bases from J, the gap between germline ends came to 26 bases. The CDR3 length is 20 residues.

The CDR3 DNA reads as TGTGCCAGCAGCCTCCCGGAGGGAATCTCACCCCTCCACTTT. This encodes CASSLPEGISPLHF. The gene calls are TRBV5-5 and TRBJ1-6; the D is unclear. Germline CDR1 reads SGHKS; CDR2 reads YYEKEE (reference sequence). V was clipped by 4 bases and J by 10 bases, with 15 bases between them. This CDR3 has 14 residues.

The chain carries TRBV18 and TRBJ1-1, with 7 bases identical to TRBD1. V shed 2 bases and J 0 bases; nucleotides not matched to a gene: 3. Germline V CDR1 and CDR2: KGHSH, LQKENI. The CDR3 totals 15 residues. CDR3 in DNA: TGTGCCAGCTCACCAAGGGGGCAAATGAACACTGAAGCTTTCTTT. The encoded protein is CASSPRGQMNTEAFF.

The chain uses TRBV18 and TRBJ1-2; TRBD1 is a possible D gene (5 bases). Trimming cost V 3 bases and J 8 bases, with 13 bases left between them. Germline loops: CDR1 KGHSH, CDR2 LQKENI. The CDR3 extends over 13 amino acids. DNA for the CDR3: TGTGCCAGCTCACCTGGGATACAGGAAGGCTACACCTTC. It is translated as CASSPGIQEGYTF.

The rearrangement links TRBV24-1 to TRBJ2-5; TRBD1 is a possible D gene (6 bases). The CDR3 spans 19 residues. The V gene lost 5 bases and the J gene lost 2 bases, with 26 bases spanning the gap. The germline CDR1 and CDR2 sequences are KGHDR and SFDVKD. DNA of the CDR3: TGTGCCACCAGTGTCGTTCTCACCCCGTTTGGACAGTTACAAGAGACCCAGTACTTC. This encodes CATSVVLTPFGQLQETQYF.

A single count supports this clone. Sequence at one end of the junction differs from germline and may be a read error. The rearrangement joins TRBV19 to TRBJ2-7; perhaps TRBD2 as D (6 bases). The CDR3 has 14 amino acids. Germline-derived CDR1 and CDR2 are LNHDA and SQIVND (reference sequence). CDR3 amino acids: CASSRGAGSEVGIF. The DNA of the CDR3 is TGTGCCAGTAGTAGAGGAGCGGGCTCGGAAGTAGGGATCTTC.

J is TRBJ2-1 and V is TRBV9; 8 bases fit TRBD1. Losses at the gene ends were 0 bases for V and 6 bases for J; bases not matched to a gene: 8. Germline-derived CDR1 and CDR2 are SGDLS and YYNGEE. The CDR3 totals 16 residues. The CDR3 region has the DNA TGTGCCAGCAGCGTAGCCGGACAGGGCTCGGGCAATGAGCAGTTCTTC. Encoded protein: CASSVAGQGSGNEQFF. The full variable domain, with the rest looked up from reference TRBV9 and TRBJ2-1, is DSGVTQTPKHLITATGQRVTLRCSPRSGDLSVYWYQQSLDQGLQFLIQYYNGEERAKGNILERFSAQQFPDLHSELNLSSLELGDSALYFCASSVAGQGSGNEQFFGPGTRLTVL.

J is TRBJ2-5 and V is TRBV11-2; 12 bases align to TRBD1. The germline V gene has CDR1 SGHAT and CDR2 FQNNGV. The CDR3 has 18 amino acids. The V gene end was trimmed by 5 bases and the J gene end by 4 bases; junction bases not matched to a gene: 14. CDR3 sequence reads: CASSHPGTGGPTRETQYF. CDR3 DNA: TGTGCCAGCAGCCATCCCGGGACAGGGGGCCCCACAAGAGAGACCCAGTACTTC.

The chain links TRBV13 to TRBJ2-1; D uncertain. CDR1 is PRHDT and CDR2 is FYEKMQ in the germline V gene (reference sequence). This CDR3 spans 14 amino acids. Deletions cut 4 bases from V and 0 bases from J, with 7 bases between. The CDR3 region is CASSSSSSYNEQFF. The CDR3 nucleotides read TGTGCCAGCAGCTCGAGTAGCTCCTACAATGAGCAGTTCTTC.

The V and J genes are TRBV18 and TRBJ1-2; tentatively, D is TRBD1 (6 bases). Germline loops: CDR1 KGHSH, CDR2 LQKENI. CDR3 length: 14 residues. V lost 6 bases to trimming and J lost 8 bases, with 19 bases between them. CDR3 nucleotide sequence: TGTGCCAGCTCCCGGCGGCAGGGGAAAGAAGGCTACACCTTC. It specifies CASSRRQGKEGYTF.

The gene calls are TRBV27 and TRBJ2-7; D is undetermined. Trimming stripped 4 bases from V and 0 bases from J, with 10 bases between. The CDR3 spans 14 residues. Germline CDR1 is MNHEY and CDR2 is SMNVEV (reference sequence). The DNA of the CDR3 is TGTGCCAGCAGTTCCCACTATGTCTCCTACGAGCAGTACTTC. Encoded protein: CASSSHYVSYEQYF.